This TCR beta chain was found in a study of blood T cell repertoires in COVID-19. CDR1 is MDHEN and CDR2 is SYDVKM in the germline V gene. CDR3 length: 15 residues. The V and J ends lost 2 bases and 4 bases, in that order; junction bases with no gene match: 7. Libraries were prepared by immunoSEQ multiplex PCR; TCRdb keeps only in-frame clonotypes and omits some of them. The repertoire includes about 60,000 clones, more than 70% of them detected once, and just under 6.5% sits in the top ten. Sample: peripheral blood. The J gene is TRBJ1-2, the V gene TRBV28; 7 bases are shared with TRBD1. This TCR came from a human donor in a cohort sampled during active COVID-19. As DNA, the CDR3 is TGTGCCAGCAGTTTAGCAGGGGGAAACATCTATGGCTACACCTTC. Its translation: CASSLAGGNIYGYTF.